This T cell receptor (beta chain) was sequenced during a study of cytotoxic CD8 clonotypes in ibrutinib-treated CLL. Generated by immunoSEQ multiplex PCR, the TCRdb table keeps only in-frame clones and is missing some. The sample has 30,000 to 40,000 clones; roughly three quarters are singletons. CDR1 and CDR2 (germline): SGHAT, FQNNGV. This CDR3 has 14 residues. Trimming removed 0 bases from V and 6 bases from J, with 9 bases in between. The J gene is TRBJ1-5, the V gene TRBV11-2; a possible D gene is TRBD1 (5 bases). Source: PBMCs, taken before ibrutinib treatment. This receptor was identified in a human donor with chronic lymphocytic leukemia. The CDR3 nucleotides read TGTGCCAGCAGCTTAGATCCGGGGACTCAGCCCCAGCATTTT. This codes for CASSLDPGTQPQHF.